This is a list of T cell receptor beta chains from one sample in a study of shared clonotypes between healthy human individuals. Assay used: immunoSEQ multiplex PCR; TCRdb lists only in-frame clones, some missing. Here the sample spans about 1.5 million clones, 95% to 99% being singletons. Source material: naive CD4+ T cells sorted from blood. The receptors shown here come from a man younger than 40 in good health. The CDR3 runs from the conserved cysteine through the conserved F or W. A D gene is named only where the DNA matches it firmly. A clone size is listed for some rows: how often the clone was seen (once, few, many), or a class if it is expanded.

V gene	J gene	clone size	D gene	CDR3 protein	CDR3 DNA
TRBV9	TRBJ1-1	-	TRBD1	CASRDRVRDTEAFF	TGTGCCAGCCGGGACAGGGTTAGGGACACTGAAGCTTTCTTT
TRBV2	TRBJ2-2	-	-	CASSEILPGRANTGELFF	TGTGCCAGCAGTGAGATTCTACCGGGACGGGCGAACACCGGGGAGCTGTTTTTT
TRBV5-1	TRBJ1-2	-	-	CASSPSIGGRLAPNYGYTF	TGCGCCAGCAGCCCGAGTATTGGGGGGCGCTTAGCCCCTAACTATGGCTACACCTTC
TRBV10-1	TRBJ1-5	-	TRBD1	CASSPDRPNSPQHF	TGCGCCAGCAGCCCGGACAGGCCCAATTCGCCCCAGCATTTT
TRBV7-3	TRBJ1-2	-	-	CASSPSPTAGYTF	TGTGCCAGCAGCCCCTCACCGACAGCCGGCTACACCTTC
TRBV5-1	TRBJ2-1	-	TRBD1	CASSPESPGQGTEQFF	TGCGCCAGCAGCCCCGAGTCCCCGGGACAGGGAACGGAGCAGTTCTTC
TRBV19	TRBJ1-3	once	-	CASSTPLGRAQTGNTIYF	TGTGCCAGTAGTACCCCATTGGGGAGAGCCCAGACTGGAAACACCATATATTTT
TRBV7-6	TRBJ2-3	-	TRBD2	CASSLGAGEADTQYF	TGTGCCAGCAGCTTAGGTGCGGGAGAGGCAGATACGCAGTATTTT
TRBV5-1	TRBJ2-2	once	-	CASSAGGSGLTNTGELFF	TGCGCCAGCAGCGCCGGCGGTTCCGGACTTACGAACACCGGGGAGCTGTTTTTT
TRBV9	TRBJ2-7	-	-	CASSVAIDRAYEQYF	TGTGCCAGCAGCGTAGCTATCGACCGGGCCTACGAGCAGTACTTC
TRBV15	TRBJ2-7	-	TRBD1	CATSGTGDAKAVPYEQYF	TGTGCCACCAGCGGGACAGGGGATGCGAAAGCGGTGCCCTACGAGCAGTACTTC
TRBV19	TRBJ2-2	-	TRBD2	CASSMTSVYTGELFF	TGTGCCAGTAGTATGACTAGCGTATACACCGGGGAGCTGTTTTTT
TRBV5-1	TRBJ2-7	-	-	CASSLDGYEQYF	TGCGCCAGCAGCTTGGACGGCTACGAGCAGTACTTC
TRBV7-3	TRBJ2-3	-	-	CASSADLTDTQYF	TGTGCCAGCAGCGCTGACTTAACAGATACGCAGTATTTT
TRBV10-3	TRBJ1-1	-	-	CAISESGAEAFF	TGTGCCATCAGTGAGTCAGGGGCTGAAGCTTTCTTT
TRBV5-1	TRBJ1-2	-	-	CASRQDSREYGYTF	TGCGCCAGCAGGCAGGACTCCCGGGAGTATGGCTACACCTTC